These 26 T cell receptor beta chains were sequenced from one sample in a study of blood T cell repertoires in COVID-19. The method was immunoSEQ multiplex PCR; TCRdb's version includes in-frame clones alone and lacks a portion of them. The table includes roughly 100,000 clones, about four fifths detected once. What was sequenced was peripheral blood. These receptor sequences come from a man at least 80 years old with COVID-19, enrolled during active disease.

The chain has TRBV6-5 and TRBJ1-6, with D uncertain. The CDR3 is 16 residues long. The ends were cut back, 2 bases at V and 2 bases at J, with 10 bases in the middle. CDR1 and CDR2 (germline): MNHEY, SVGAGI. This CDR3 reads CASSYERRTYNSPLHF. For the CDR3, the DNA is TGTGCCAGCAGTTACGAGAGGAGGACCTATAATTCACCCCTCCACTTT.

This clone was recorded a few times. This chain connects TRBV3-1 (or the pseudogene TRBV3-2) to TRBJ2-7; D remains unclear. V dropped 2 bases and J dropped 0 bases, with 8 bases sitting between them. Germline CDR1 reads LGHDT; CDR2 reads YNNKEL (reference sequence). The CDR3 is made up of 14 amino acids. This chain's CDR3 is CASSQISSSYEQYF. CDR3 sequence (DNA): TGTGCCAGCAGCCAAATTTCCAGCTCCTACGAGCAGTACTTC.

The chain couples TRBV2 to TRBJ2-5, with 9 positions matching TRBD1. CDR1 and CDR2 from the germline V gene are SNHLY and FYNNEI. CDR3 length equals 15 residues. V trimming: 5 bases; J trimming: 1 base; junction bases outside the gene matches: 5. The CDR3 sequence: CASSSGTGSQETQYF. The CDR3 DNA reads as TGTGCCAGCAGTTCCGGGACAGGGAGCCAAGAGACCCAGTACTTC.

The sample holds a few counts of this clone. The V and J genes are TRBV6-6 and TRBJ1-5; a possible D gene is TRBD1 (6 bases). CDR3 length: 15 amino acids. V lost 2 bases and J 1 base, leaving 9 bases between the germline ends. CDR1 MNHNY and CDR2 SVGAGI come from the germline V gene (reference sequence). CDR3: CASSYEGGSNQPQHF. CDR3 DNA: TGTGCCAGCAGTTACGAGGGGGGGAGCAATCAGCCCCAGCATTTT.

This clone has a handful of counts. This chain joins TRBV18 and TRBJ1-2; D remains unclear. This CDR3 contains 13 residues. Trimming left V 3 bases short and J 8 bases short, with 13 bases between. Germline V gene data show CDR1 as KGHSH and CDR2 as LQKENI. The CDR3 reads CASSPYARLGYTF. The CDR3 nucleotides are TGTGCCAGCTCACCGTACGCGCGGTTGGGCTACACCTTC.

This clone was recorded only once. V usage is TRBV6-5 and J usage is TRBJ2-7, with unresolved D. V shed 2 bases and J shed 7 bases, with 12 bases lying between them. The CDR3 has 13 amino acids. Germline CDR1 MNHEY, CDR2 SVGAGI. As DNA, the CDR3 is TGTGCCAGCAGTTACCACCTTGGCCTGGAGCAGTACTTC. This gives the protein CASSYHLGLEQYF.

This clone was seen only once. The chain recombines TRBV5-4 with TRBJ1-6; the D gene is possibly TRBD1 (6 bases). Trimming stripped 2 bases from V and 7 bases from J, with 22 bases between. This CDR3 is 18 amino acids long. CDR1 is SGHNT, CDR2 YYREEE, per germline (reference sequence). The CDR3 protein is CASSFLYPRGRENSPLHF. The CDR3 DNA reads TGTGCCAGCAGCTTTTTATACCCCAGGGGTAGGGAAAATTCACCCCTCCACTTT.

The chain couples TRBV27 to TRBJ2-1, with 9 bases that match TRBD2. The CDR3 is 17 residues long. CDR1 and CDR2 from the germline V gene are MNHEY and SMNVEV (reference sequence). V lost 2 bases to trimming and J lost 4 bases; unmatched junction nucleotides: 9. Here the CDR3 DNA reads TGTGCCAGCAGTTTACCCCCCCGACTAGCGGATTACAATGAGCAGTTCTTC. Residues: CASSLPPRLADYNEQFF.

The V call is TRBV10-3, the J call TRBJ1-5; 12 bases are a match to TRBD1. The V gene's germline CDR1 is ENHRY and CDR2 SYGVKD. J gave up 6 bases and V 0 bases, and 6 bases lay outside the gene matches. The CDR3 covers 17 residues. In DNA form, the CDR3 reads TGTGCCATCAGTGAGTCGGTGGGGACAGGGGGCATTCAGCCCCAGCATTTT. This codes for CAISESVGTGGIQPQHF.

CDR3 bases: TGTGCCAGCAGCTCGCGGACCGGGGCCCAAGGGGGCACTGAAGCTTTCTTT. Protein: CASSSRTGAQGGTEAFF. This chain links TRBV7-2 with TRBJ1-1; D is perhaps TRBD1 (6 bases). The V and J ends lost 4 bases and 4 bases respectively, with 22 bases between them. The CDR3 spans 17 residues. Germline CDR1 SGHTA, CDR2 FQGNSA.

This chain joins TRBV6-6 and TRBJ2-7; 11 bases agree with TRBD2. Looked up from germline, CDR1 is MNHNY and CDR2 is SVGAGI (reference sequence). The J segment lost 6 bases and the V segment lost 5 bases, leaving 12 bases of the junction unmatched. The CDR3 consists of 16 residues. CDR3 sequence (DNA): TGTGCCAGCAGTCAACCCCGGACTAGCGGGTTCTTCGAGCAGTACTTC. Translated, it gives CASSQPRTSGFFEQYF.

The chain is built from TRBV7-9 and TRBJ1-2; D gene unclear. Germline CDR1 is SEHNR and CDR2 is FQNEAQ (reference sequence). CDR3 length equals 16 residues. V lost 1 base, J lost 2 bases, and 14 bases lay in between. The CDR3 DNA follows: TGTGCCAGCAGCTTAGTTCTTGGGCGAAGAAACTATGGCTACACCTTC. It encodes CASSLVLGRRNYGYTF.

The CDR3 is CASRLGLRTEAFF. The CDR3 DNA follows: TGTGCCAGCAGGTTGGGACTGCGGACTGAAGCTTTCTTT. The chain recombines TRBV25-1 with TRBJ1-1, with D possibly matching TRBD1 (5 bases). V lost 6 bases to trimming and J lost 5 bases, with 13 bases between them. Germline values: CDR1 MGHDK, CDR2 SYGVNS. The CDR3 has 13 amino acids.

This chain links TRBV7-2 with TRBJ1-5; D unclear. CDR3 length equals 15 residues. Trimming removed 4 bases from V and 2 bases from J, with 12 bases in between. Germline values: CDR1 SGHTA, CDR2 FQGNSA. CDR3 in DNA: TGTGCCAGCAGCTACCGAGGGTTTCGCAATCAGCCCCAGCATTTT. This codes for CASSYRGFRNQPQHF.

The chain has TRBV5-1 and TRBJ2-1; a possible D gene is TRBD1 (5 bases). The germline V and J ends were trimmed by 0 bases and 6 bases, with 16 bases remaining between them. Germline CDR1 is SGHRS and CDR2 is YFSETQ. The CDR3 length is 16 residues. The CDR3 DNA is TGCGCCAGCAGCTTGGGGCCAGGGATTCGGTTCAATGAGCAGTTCTTC. Its translation: CASSLGPGIRFNEQFF.

There are a few counts of this clone. The rearrangement links TRBV7-9 to TRBJ2-1; perhaps TRBD1 as D (6 bases). V shed 7 bases and J shed 10 bases, with 14 bases lying between them. CDR3 length: 12 residues. From germline, CDR1 is SEHNR and CDR2 FQNEAQ (reference sequence). The CDR3 spells CASNPTGREQFF. CDR3 DNA: TGTGCCAGCAACCCGACAGGCCGGGAGCAGTTCTTC.

CDR3 region: CASSQGRTGRSPLHF. Written as DNA, the CDR3 is TGTGCCAGCAGCCAAGGGCGGACAGGGCGATCACCCCTCCACTTT. The rearrangement links TRBV4-2 to TRBJ1-6; TRBD1 aligns across 8 bases. The CDR3 runs 15 residues. Germline CDR1 is LGHNA and CDR2 is YNFKEQ. V gave up 1 base and J gave up 10 bases; unmatched junction bases: 6.

V and J are TRBV9 and TRBJ2-1, with 9 positions matching TRBD2. CDR1 SGDLS and CDR2 YYNGEE come from the germline V gene. The length of the CDR3 is 17 residues. Trimming removed 2 bases from V and 2 bases from J; junction bases left unmatched: 8. The CDR3 spells CASSVAPSGVTYNEQFF. Here the CDR3 DNA reads TGTGCCAGCAGCGTGGCACCTAGCGGGGTTACCTACAATGAGCAGTTCTTC.

The chain is built from TRBV5-4 and TRBJ2-2; D gene unclear. The V end was cut by 3 bases, the J end by 7 bases, with 13 bases between. Germline V CDR1 and CDR2: SGHNT, YYREEE (reference sequence). This CDR3 contains 14 residues. This chain's CDR3 is CASSSRGLGGELFF. In DNA, the CDR3 is TGTGCCAGCAGCTCTCGCGGCCTGGGCGGGGAGCTGTTTTTT. Full variable domain (outside the CDR3, taken from reference TRBV5-4 and TRBJ2-2): ETGVTQSPTHLIKTRGQQVTLRCSSQSGHNTVSWYQQALGQGPQFIFQYYREEENGRGNFPPRFSGLQFPNYSSELNVNALELDDSALYLCASSSRGLGGELFFGEGSRLTVL.

This clone is a singleton in its sample. This chain uses TRBV2 with TRBJ2-4; 10 positions match TRBD2. This CDR3 has 21 amino acids. Germline trimming cut 4 bases from V and 0 bases from J; bases unmatched to any gene: 18. CDR1 is SNHLY, CDR2 FYNNEI, per germline. Here the CDR3 reads CASSGPNLGLAPTLAKNIQYF. Written as DNA, the CDR3 is TGTGCCAGCAGTGGGCCCAATTTGGGACTAGCGCCAACCCTAGCCAAAAACATTCAGTACTTC. Combining the CDR3 with reference TRBV2 and TRBJ2-4 gives the whole variable domain EPEVTQTPSHQVTQMGQEVILRCVPISNHLYFYWYRQILGQKVEFLVSFYNNEISEKSEIFDDQFSVERPDGSNFTLKIRSTKLEDSAMYFCASSGPNLGLAPTLAKNIQYFGAGTRLSVL.

V gene TRBV7-3 combines with J gene TRBJ2-7; tentative D call: TRBD2 (6 bases). Germline-derived CDR1 and CDR2 are SGHTA and FQGTGA. The V end lost 4 bases, the J end lost 5 bases, and 24 bases lay between the germline ends. This CDR3 region has 17 residues. The CDR3 coding sequence is TGTGCCAGCAGCTCGCGGGGCGGGGCAGGAGGTGGCCACGAGCAGTACTTC. As protein: CASSSRGGAGGGHEQYF.

The gene calls are TRBV28 and TRBJ2-7; 7 positions match TRBD1. CDR1 is MDHEN, CDR2 SYDVKM, per germline. V dropped 6 bases and J dropped 0; count of bases not matched to a gene: 5. The CDR3 totals 14 residues. CDR3 sequence: CASRGTASSYEQYF. CDR3 DNA: TGTGCCAGCAGAGGGACAGCCAGCTCCTACGAGCAGTACTTC.

The rearrangement links TRBV5-1 to TRBJ1-1; tentative D call: TRBD1 (6 bases). Germline-derived CDR1 and CDR2 are SGHRS and YFSETQ. Trimming removed 3 bases from V and 1 base from J, with 13 bases in between. The CDR3 is 15 residues long. The CDR3 coding sequence is TGCGCCAGCAGCTCCATGACAGGAGGGAACACTGAAGCTTTCTTT. Its translation: CASSSMTGGNTEAFF.

The V call is TRBV27, the J call TRBJ1-4; tentative D call: TRBD1 (5 bases). V was shortened by 3 bases and J by 6 bases, with 14 bases between the two germline ends. The CDR3 sequence is 15 residues long. Germline CDR1 and CDR2: MNHEY and SMNVEV (reference sequence). The CDR3 is CASSLSGGAYEKLFF. The CDR3 region has the DNA TGTGCCAGCAGTTTGTCGGGAGGGGCTTATGAAAAACTGTTTTTT.

The V gene is TRBV19, the J gene TRBJ2-5, with TRBD1 matching over 8 bases. The CDR3 has 14 amino acids. Germline CDR1 LNHDA, CDR2 SQIVND (reference sequence). With 4 bases clipped from V and 5 bases from J, the junction kept 6 bases outside the gene matches. The CDR3 DNA sequence: TGTGCCAGTAGTACCCAGGGGGCCAGGGAGACCCAGTACTTC. This gives the protein CASSTQGARETQYF.

The V gene is TRBV5-1, the J gene TRBJ2-3, with D hard to call. Trimming shortened V by 6 bases and J by 0 bases, and 8 bases separated the two germline ends. CDR3 length: 13 residues. Germline assignment: CDR1 SGHRS and CDR2 YFSETQ. The CDR3 DNA reads TGCGCCAGCAAGCGAGATAGCACAGATACGCAGTATTTT. Translating it yields CASKRDSTDTQYF.